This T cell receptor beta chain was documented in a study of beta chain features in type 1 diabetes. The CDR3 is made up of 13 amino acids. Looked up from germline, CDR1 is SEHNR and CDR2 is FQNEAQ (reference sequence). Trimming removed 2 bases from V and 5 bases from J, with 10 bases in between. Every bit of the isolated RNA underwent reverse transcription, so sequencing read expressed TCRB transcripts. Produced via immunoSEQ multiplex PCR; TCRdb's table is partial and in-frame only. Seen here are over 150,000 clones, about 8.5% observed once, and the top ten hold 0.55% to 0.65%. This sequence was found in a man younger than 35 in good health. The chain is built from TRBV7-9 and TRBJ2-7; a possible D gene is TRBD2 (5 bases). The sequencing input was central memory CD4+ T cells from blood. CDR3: CASSLRGSHEQYF. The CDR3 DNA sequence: TGTGCCAGCAGCTTACGGGGTAGCCACGAGCAGTACTTC.